Shown below are 20 T cell receptor beta chains from a single sample sequenced in a study of cytomegalovirus exposure and HLA in healthy donors. Primers: 60 Vbeta forward and 13 Jbeta reverse. Using immunoSEQ multiplex PCR, the repertoire was profiled, and TCRdb retains in-frame clones only, with some absent. The table lists roughly 240,000 clones, around 80% of them singletons, with 0.47% in the top ten. The sequencing sample was made of PBMCs. These receptors were taken from a boy younger than 18 in good health and CMV-seronegative.

CDR3 sequence reads: CASSHQGDSSTDTQYF. The CDR3 DNA follows: TGTGCCAGCAGCCACCAGGGGGACTCTAGCACAGATACGCAGTATTTT. The rearrangement joins TRBV4-2 to TRBJ2-3; weak D call: TRBD1 (7 bases). V was shortened by 3 bases and J by 0 bases, with 13 bases between the two germline ends. The length of the CDR3 is 16 residues. Germline lookup yields CDR1 LGHNA and CDR2 YNFKEQ.

This rearrangement joins TRBV6-1 to TRBJ2-4, with TRBD1 as a possible D gene (5 bases). Per the germline V gene, CDR1 is MNHNS and CDR2 is SASEGT. This CDR3 contains 16 residues. The V end was cut by 1 base, the J end by 8 bases, with 18 bases between. CDR3 nucleotide sequence: TGTGCCAGCAGTGAAGTGGTTGGGCAGGGAACAGACATTCAGTACTTC. This encodes CASSEVVGQGTDIQYF.

Concerning this clone: This CDR3 is also generated by other DNA sequences in the sample. The rearrangement links TRBV7-3 to TRBJ1-2; 9 nucleotides align to TRBD1. V dropped 5 bases and J dropped 5; count of bases not matched to a gene: 3. The CDR3 is 13 residues long. CDR1 and CDR2 (germline): SGHTA, FQGTGA. CDR3 amino acids: CASSLGQGYGYTF. The CDR3, as DNA: TGTGCCAGCAGCCTGGGACAGGGATATGGCTACACCTTC.

V usage is TRBV28 and J usage is TRBJ2-7; a weak D match, TRBD1 (6 bases). CDR1 and CDR2 from the germline V gene are MDHEN and SYDVKM. Trimming left V 4 bases short and J 6 bases short, with 13 bases between. The CDR3 totals 13 residues. The CDR3 loop is CASSSPQGSEQYF. CDR3 nucleotide sequence: TGTGCCAGCAGTTCGCCGCAGGGGAGCGAGCAGTACTTC.

This clone came up once. The V and J genes are TRBV7-2 and TRBJ2-7, with D tentatively TRBD2 (6 bases). CDR1 SGHTA and CDR2 FQGNSA come from the germline V gene. V dropped 6 bases and J dropped 7 bases, with 22 bases sitting between them. This CDR3 contains 15 residues. The CDR3 here is CASSIVGGGTGEQYF. CDR3 coding DNA: TGTGCCAGCAGTATAGTCGGTGGCGGGACGGGAGAGCAGTACTTC.

The chain links TRBV27 to TRBJ2-1, with 14 nucleotides matching TRBD2. Germline values: CDR1 MNHEY, CDR2 SMNVEV (reference sequence). The trim removed 7 bases at V and 8 bases at J, leaving 7 bases unmatched. This CDR3 has 15 residues. CDR3 in amino acids: CASTGLAGGRDEQFF. The CDR3 coding sequence is TGTGCCAGCACCGGACTAGCGGGAGGTCGGGATGAGCAGTTCTTC.

The chain links TRBV9 to TRBJ2-7; TRBD1 is a possible D gene (6 bases). Trimming took 4 bases from V and 1 from J, leaving 12 bases between them. CDR1 SGDLS and CDR2 YYNGEE come from the germline V gene. There are 14 residues in the CDR3. The CDR3 loop is CASSLGTSSYEQYF. The CDR3 DNA sequence: TGTGCCAGCAGCCTTGGGACATCGTCCTACGAGCAGTACTTC.

The chain couples TRBV4-1 to TRBJ2-1; 7 bases align to TRBD2. The V segment lost 3 bases and the J segment 5 bases; nucleotides outside the gene matches: 7. This CDR3 spans 15 amino acids. Germline CDR1 and CDR2: MGHRA and YSYEKL. The CDR3 DNA is TGCGCCAGCAGCCAGCCTCTAGCGGAGAACAATGAGCAGTTCTTC. It encodes CASSQPLAENNEQFF.

V and J are TRBV4-1 and TRBJ2-7; TRBD2 matches 9 bases. The CDR3 is made up of 16 amino acids. Germline trimming cut 3 bases from V and 3 bases from J; bases unmatched to any gene: 9. Germline V gene data show CDR1 as MGHRA and CDR2 as YSYEKL. The CDR3 loop reads CASSQGLAGRYYEQYF. CDR3 in DNA: TGCGCCAGCAGCCAGGGCCTAGCGGGAAGATACTACGAGCAGTACTTC.

This clone has only a few counts. This chain joins TRBV6-1 and TRBJ1-1; no reliable D call. Trimming pared 3 bases from V and 0 bases from J, leaving 5 bases between. The CDR3 sequence is 13 residues long. The germline CDR1 and CDR2 sequences are MNHNS and SASEGT. CDR3 DNA: TGTGCCAGCAGTGATCGGGTGAACACTGAAGCTTTCTTT. Protein: CASSDRVNTEAFF.

This rearrangement joins TRBV7-6 to TRBJ1-5; D remains unclear. This CDR3 has 17 residues. The germline V gene encodes CDR1 SGHVS and CDR2 FNYEAQ. The V end lost 0 bases, the J end lost 0 bases, and 12 bases lay between the germline ends. The chain's CDR3 is CASSLAQTRTSNQPQHF. The CDR3 DNA sequence: TGTGCCAGCAGCTTAGCCCAAACTAGGACTAGCAATCAGCCCCAGCATTTT.

The chain uses TRBV15 and TRBJ1-2; D gene ambiguous. CDR1 and CDR2 from the germline V gene are LNHNV and YYDKDF (reference sequence). Deletions cut 0 bases from V and 8 bases from J, with 7 bases between. The CDR3 extends over 12 amino acids. The CDR3 DNA reads TGTGCCACCAGCAGAGATTCGGGGGGCTACACCTTC. This encodes CATSRDSGGYTF.

The sample holds a few counts of this clone. This chain joins TRBV9 and TRBJ2-7; possible D gene TRBD2, 5 bases. Trimming stripped 3 bases from V and 2 bases from J, with 12 bases between. Germline CDR1 and CDR2: SGDLS and YYNGEE. The CDR3 covers 14 residues. DNA of the CDR3: TGTGCCAGCAGCGGGGGAGACAAAGCCTACGAGCAGTACTTC. As protein: CASSGGDKAYEQYF. Filled out from reference TRBV9 and TRBJ2-7, the complete variable domain reads DSGVTQTPKHLITATGQRVTLRCSPRSGDLSVYWYQQSLDQGLQFLIQYYNGEERAKGNILERFSAQQFPDLHSELNLSSLELGDSALYFCASSGGDKAYEQYFGPGTRLTVT.

The J gene is TRBJ1-1, the V gene TRBV6-1, with D unclear. Germline V gene sequence: CDR1 MNHNS, CDR2 SASEGT. This CDR3 has 13 residues. The V end was cut by 1 base, the J end by 2 bases, with 5 bases between. CDR3 amino acids: CASSEVVNTEAFF. The CDR3 coding sequence is TGTGCCAGCAGTGAAGTAGTCAACACTGAAGCTTTCTTT.

A few counts support this clone. The V gene is TRBV10-3, the J gene TRBJ1-1; D is possibly TRBD1 (5 bases). Between the trimmed V and J ends, which lost 3 bases and 1 base, there was a span of 9 bases. The CDR3 contains 14 residues. CDR1 ENHRY and CDR2 SYGVKD come from the germline V gene. The CDR3 DNA follows: TGTGCCATCAGTGAAAGAACAGGGAACACTGAAGCTTTCTTT. Residues: CAISERTGNTEAFF.

In its sample, this clone was seen once. The J gene is TRBJ2-7, the V gene TRBV11-3; possible D gene TRBD1, 6 bases. Trimming stripped 5 bases from V and 5 bases from J, with 16 bases between. This CDR3 contains 14 residues. CDR1 is SGHNT and CDR2 is YENEEA in the germline V gene. As DNA, the CDR3 is TGTGCCAGCAGCGAATCAGGGGCGAGAAACGAGCAGTACTTC. Protein: CASSESGARNEQYF.

The chain employs TRBV13 and TRBJ1-4; D gene uncertain. The germline V and J ends were trimmed by 2 bases and 5 bases, with 9 bases remaining between them. The CDR3 loop spans 14 amino acids. Germline lookup yields CDR1 PRHDT and CDR2 FYEKMQ (reference sequence). The CDR3 is CASSLRDGNEKLFF. CDR3 DNA: TGTGCCAGCAGCTTAAGAGACGGGAATGAAAAACTGTTTTTT.

This rearrangement joins TRBV5-1 to TRBJ1-5, with TRBD1 identical over 7 bases. The CDR3 consists of 14 residues. Germline values: CDR1 SGHRS, CDR2 YFSETQ. V was pared by 4 bases and J by 8 bases, with 9 bases of the junction left unmatched. The CDR3 nucleotides read TGCGCCAGCAGCCCTACTACAGGGGTAGAGCCCCAGCATTTT. Translating it yields CASSPTTGVEPQHF.

This clone was found a few times. The V gene is TRBV6-5, the J gene TRBJ1-2; D not resolved. V was shortened by 7 bases and J by 1 base, with 13 bases between the two germline ends. The CDR3 spans 14 residues. From germline, CDR1 is MNHEY and CDR2 SVGAGI. The CDR3 coding sequence is TGTGCCAGCACCGGTCCCTCCGATAACTATGGCTACACCTTC. This encodes CASTGPSDNYGYTF.

V and J are TRBV7-2 and TRBJ2-7, with 10 bases identical to TRBD2. Germline CDR1 is SGHTA and CDR2 is FQGNSA. CDR3 size: 17 residues. J lost 0 bases, V lost 5 bases, and 10 bases had no gene match. The CDR3 loop reads CASSPWDLAGVSYEQYF. In DNA form, the CDR3 reads TGTGCCAGCAGCCCGTGGGATCTAGCGGGGGTCTCCTACGAGCAGTACTTC.